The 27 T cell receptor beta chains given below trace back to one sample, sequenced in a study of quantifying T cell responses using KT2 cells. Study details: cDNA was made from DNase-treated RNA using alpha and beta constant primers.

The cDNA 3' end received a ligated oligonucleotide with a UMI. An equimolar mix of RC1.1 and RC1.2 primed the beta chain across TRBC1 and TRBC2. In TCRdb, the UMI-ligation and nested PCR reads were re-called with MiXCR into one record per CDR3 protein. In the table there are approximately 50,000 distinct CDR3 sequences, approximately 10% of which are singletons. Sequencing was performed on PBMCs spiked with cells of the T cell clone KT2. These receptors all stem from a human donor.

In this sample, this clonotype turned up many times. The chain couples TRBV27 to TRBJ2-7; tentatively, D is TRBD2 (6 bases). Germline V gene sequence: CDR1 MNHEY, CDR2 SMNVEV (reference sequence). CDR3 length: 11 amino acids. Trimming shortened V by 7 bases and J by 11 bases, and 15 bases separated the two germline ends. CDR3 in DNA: TGTGCCAGCATCCCGGGGACTTCCGAGTACTTC. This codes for CASIPGTSEYF.

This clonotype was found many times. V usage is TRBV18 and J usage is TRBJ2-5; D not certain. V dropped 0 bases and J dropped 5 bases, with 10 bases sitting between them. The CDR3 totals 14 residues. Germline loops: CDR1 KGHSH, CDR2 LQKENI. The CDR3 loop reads CASSPPSGEETQYF. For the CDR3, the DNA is TGTGCCAGCTCACCACCCAGTGGCGAGGAGACCCAGTACTTC.

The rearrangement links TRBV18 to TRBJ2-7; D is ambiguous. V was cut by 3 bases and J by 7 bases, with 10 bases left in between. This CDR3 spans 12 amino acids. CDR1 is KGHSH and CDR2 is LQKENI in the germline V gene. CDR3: CASSPVGLEQYF. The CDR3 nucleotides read TGTGCCAGCTCACCGGTAGGGCTTGAGCAGTACTTC.

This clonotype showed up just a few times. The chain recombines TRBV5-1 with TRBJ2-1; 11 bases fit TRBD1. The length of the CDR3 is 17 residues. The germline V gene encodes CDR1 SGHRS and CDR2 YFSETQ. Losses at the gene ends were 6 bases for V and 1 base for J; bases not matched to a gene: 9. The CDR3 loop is CASKGQGAEGSYNEQFF. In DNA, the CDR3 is TGCGCCAGCAAAGGACAGGGGGCTGAGGGGTCCTACAATGAGCAGTTCTTC.

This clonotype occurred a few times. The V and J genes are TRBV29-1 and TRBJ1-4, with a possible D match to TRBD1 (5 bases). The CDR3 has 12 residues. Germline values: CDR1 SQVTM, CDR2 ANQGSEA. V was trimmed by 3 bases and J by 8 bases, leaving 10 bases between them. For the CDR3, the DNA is TGCAGCGTTGAGATAGGGGCCGAAAAACTGTTTTTT. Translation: CSVEIGAEKLFF.

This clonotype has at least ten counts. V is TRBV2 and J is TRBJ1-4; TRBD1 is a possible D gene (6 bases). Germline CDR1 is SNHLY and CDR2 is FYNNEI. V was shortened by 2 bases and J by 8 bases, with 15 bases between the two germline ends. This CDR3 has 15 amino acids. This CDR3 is CASSEIGGRGEKLFF. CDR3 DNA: TGTGCCAGCAGTGAAATCGGGGGGCGCGGAGAAAAACTGTTTTTT. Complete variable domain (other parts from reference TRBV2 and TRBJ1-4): EPEVTQTPSHQVTQMGQEVILRCVPISNHLYFYWYRQILGQKVEFLVSFYNNEISEKSEIFDDQFSVERPDGSNFTLKIRSTKLEDSAMYFCASSEIGGRGEKLFFGSGTQLSVL.

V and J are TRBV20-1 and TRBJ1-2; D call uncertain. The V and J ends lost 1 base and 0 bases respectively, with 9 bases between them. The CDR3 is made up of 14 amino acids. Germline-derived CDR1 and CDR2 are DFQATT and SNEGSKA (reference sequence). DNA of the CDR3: TGCAGTGCTAGAGGGGTAGGGACTAACTATGGCTACACCTTC. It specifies CSARGVGTNYGYTF.

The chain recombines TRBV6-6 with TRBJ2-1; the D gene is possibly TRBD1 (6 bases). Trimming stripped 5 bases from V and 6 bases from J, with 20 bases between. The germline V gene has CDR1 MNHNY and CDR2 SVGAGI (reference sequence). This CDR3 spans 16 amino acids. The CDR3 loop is CASSGTGSRQSNEQFF. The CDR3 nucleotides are TGTGCCAGCAGTGGAACAGGGAGTCGCCAGAGCAATGAGCAGTTCTTC.

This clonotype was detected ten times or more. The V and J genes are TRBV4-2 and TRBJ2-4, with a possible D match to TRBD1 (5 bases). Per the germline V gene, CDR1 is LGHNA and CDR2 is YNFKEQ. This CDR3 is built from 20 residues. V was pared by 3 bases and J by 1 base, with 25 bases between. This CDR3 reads CASSQPGQGNFGMAKNIQYF. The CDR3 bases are TGTGCCAGCAGCCAGCCCGGTCAGGGAAATTTCGGTATGGCCAAAAACATTCAGTACTTC.

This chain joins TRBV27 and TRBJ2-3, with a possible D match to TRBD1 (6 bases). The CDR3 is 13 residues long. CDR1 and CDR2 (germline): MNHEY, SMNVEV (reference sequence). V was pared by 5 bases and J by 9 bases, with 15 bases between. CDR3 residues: CASSISRQETQYF. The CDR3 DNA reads TGTGCCAGCAGTATCAGCAGACAGGAGACGCAGTATTTT.

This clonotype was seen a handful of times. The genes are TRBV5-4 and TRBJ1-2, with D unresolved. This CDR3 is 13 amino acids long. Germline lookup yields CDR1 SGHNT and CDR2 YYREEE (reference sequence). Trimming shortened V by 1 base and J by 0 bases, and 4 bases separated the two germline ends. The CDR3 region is CASSLPANYGYTF. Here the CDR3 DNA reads TGTGCCAGCAGCTTGCCAGCTAACTATGGCTACACCTTC.

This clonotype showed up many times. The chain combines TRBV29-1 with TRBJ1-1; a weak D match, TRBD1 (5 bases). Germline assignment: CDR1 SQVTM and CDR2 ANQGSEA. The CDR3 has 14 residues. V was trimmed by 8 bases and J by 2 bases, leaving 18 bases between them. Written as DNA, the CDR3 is TGCAGCTTAGGCGGGCAGGGAGGAAACACTGAAGCTTTCTTT. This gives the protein CSLGGQGGNTEAFF.

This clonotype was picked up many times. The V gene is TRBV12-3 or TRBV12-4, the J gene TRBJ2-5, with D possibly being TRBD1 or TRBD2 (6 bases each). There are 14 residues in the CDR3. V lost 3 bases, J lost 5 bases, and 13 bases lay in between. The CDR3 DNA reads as TGTGCCAGCAGTTTCCAGGGGAGGAGGGAGACCCAGTACTTC. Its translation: CASSFQGRRETQYF.

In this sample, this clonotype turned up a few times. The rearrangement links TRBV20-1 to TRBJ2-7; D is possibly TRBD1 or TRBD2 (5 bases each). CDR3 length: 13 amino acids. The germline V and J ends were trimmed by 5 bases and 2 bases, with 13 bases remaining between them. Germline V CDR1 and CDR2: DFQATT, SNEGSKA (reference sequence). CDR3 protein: CSAGRWGTYEQYF. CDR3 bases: TGCAGTGCTGGGCGTTGGGGGACCTACGAGCAGTACTTC.

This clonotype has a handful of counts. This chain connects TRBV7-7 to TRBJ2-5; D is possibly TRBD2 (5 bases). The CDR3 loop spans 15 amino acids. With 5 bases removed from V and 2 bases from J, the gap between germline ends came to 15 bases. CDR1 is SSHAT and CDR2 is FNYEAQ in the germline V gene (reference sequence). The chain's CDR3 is CASSPSPGNQETQYF. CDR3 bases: TGTGCCAGCAGCCCGTCCCCCGGGAATCAAGAGACCCAGTACTTC.

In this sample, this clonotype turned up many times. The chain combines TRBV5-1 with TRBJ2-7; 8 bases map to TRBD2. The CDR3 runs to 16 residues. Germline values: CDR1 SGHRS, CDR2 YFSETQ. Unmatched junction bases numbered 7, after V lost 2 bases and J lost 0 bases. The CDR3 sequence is CASSLNAGGISYEQYF. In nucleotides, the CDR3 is TGCGCCAGCAGCTTAAACGCGGGGGGCATCTCCTACGAGCAGTACTTC.

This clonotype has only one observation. In DNA form, the CDR3 reads TGTGCCAGCACCCGAGTTTCCAAGTTTGAAAAACTGTTTTTT. It codes for CASTRVSKFEKLFF. This rearrangement joins TRBV5-8 to TRBJ1-4; D remains unclear. Between the trimmed V and J ends, which lost 6 bases and 7 bases, there was a span of 16 bases. Germline CDR1 is SGHTS and CDR2 is YDEGEE. The CDR3 is made up of 14 amino acids.

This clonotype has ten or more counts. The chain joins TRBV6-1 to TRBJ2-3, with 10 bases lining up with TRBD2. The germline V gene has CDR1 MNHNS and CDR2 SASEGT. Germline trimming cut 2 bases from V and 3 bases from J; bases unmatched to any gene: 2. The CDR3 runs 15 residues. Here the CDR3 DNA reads TGTGCCAGCAGTGAACCGGGACTAGCGACAGATACGCAGTATTTT. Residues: CASSEPGLATDTQYF.

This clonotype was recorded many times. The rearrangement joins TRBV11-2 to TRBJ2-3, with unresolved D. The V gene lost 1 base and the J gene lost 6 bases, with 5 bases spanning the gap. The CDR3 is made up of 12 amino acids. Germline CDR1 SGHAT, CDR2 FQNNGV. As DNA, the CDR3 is TGTGCCAGCAGCTTAGCGGGCGATACGCAGTATTTT. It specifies CASSLAGDTQYF. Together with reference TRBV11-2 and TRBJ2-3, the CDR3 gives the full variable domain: EAGVAQSPRYKIIEKRQSVAFWCNPISGHATLYWYQQILGQGPKLLIQFQNNGVVDDSQLPKDRFSAERLKGVDSTLKIQPAKLEDSAVYLCASSLAGDTQYFGPGTRLTVL.

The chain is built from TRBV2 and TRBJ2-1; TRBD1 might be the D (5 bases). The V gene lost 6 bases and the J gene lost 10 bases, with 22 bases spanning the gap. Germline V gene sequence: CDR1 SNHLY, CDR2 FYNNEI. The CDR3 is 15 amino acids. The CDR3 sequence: CASRQQDITLREQFF. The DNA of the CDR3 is TGTGCCAGCAGACAACAGGACATAACACTCAGGGAGCAGTTCTTC.

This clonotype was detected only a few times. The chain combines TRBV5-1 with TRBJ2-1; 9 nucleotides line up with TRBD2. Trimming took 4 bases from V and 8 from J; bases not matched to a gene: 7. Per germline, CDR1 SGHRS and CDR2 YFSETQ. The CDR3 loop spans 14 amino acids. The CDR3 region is CASSRAGGHDEQFF. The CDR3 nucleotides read TGCGCCAGCAGCCGGGCGGGGGGGCACGATGAGCAGTTCTTC.

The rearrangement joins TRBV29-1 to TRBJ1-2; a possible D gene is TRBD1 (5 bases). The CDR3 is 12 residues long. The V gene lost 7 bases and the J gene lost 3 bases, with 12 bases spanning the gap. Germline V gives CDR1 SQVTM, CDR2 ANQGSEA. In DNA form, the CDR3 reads TGCAGCGGGAGAAGGGGTGACTATGGCTACACCTTC. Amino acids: CSGRRGDYGYTF.

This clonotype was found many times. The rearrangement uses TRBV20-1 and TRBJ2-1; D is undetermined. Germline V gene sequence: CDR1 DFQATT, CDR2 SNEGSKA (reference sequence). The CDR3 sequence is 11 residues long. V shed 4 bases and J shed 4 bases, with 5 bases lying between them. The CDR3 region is CSATNYNEQFF. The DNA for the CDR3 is TGCAGTGCTACTAATTACAATGAGCAGTTCTTC.

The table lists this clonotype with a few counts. The CDR3 loop reads CASSSPRENNQPQHF. CDR3 in DNA: TGTGCCAGCAGTTCACCGCGGGAGAATAATCAGCCCCAGCATTTT. The chain has TRBV12-3 or TRBV12-4 and TRBJ1-5, with D unclear. The CDR3 is 15 amino acids. V lost 4 bases and J lost 4, with 14 bases in between.

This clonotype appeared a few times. CDR3 sequence reads: CASSQGGGQNLDTQYF. CDR3 DNA: TGTGCCAGCAGCCAAGGAGGGGGACAGAACTTAGATACGCAGTATTTT. The V and J genes are TRBV14 and TRBJ2-3, with 7 bases that match TRBD1. This CDR3 is built from 16 residues. Trimming took 1 base from V and 5 from J; bases not matched to a gene: 9. CDR1 and CDR2 from the germline V gene are SGHDN and FVKESK.

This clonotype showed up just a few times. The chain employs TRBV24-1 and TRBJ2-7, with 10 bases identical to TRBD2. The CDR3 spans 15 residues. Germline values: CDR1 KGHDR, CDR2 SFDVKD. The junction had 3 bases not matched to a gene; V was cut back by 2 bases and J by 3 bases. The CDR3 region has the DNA TGTGCCACCAGTGATTACGTAGCGGGAGGCTACGAGCAGTACTTC. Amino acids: CATSDYVAGGYEQYF.

The CDR3 DNA follows: TGTGCCAGCACCCCAGTATGGGGGAACTATGGCTACACCTTC. It specifies CASTPVWGNYGYTF. The chain recombines TRBV11-2 with TRBJ1-2, with TRBD1 as a possible D gene (5 bases). Germline CDR1 and CDR2: SGHAT and FQNNGV. CDR3 length: 14 amino acids. V lost 7 bases and J 2 bases, leaving 14 bases between the germline ends.